One sample yielded the 22 T cell receptor delta chains listed below, sequenced in a study of γδ T cells in repeated Plasmodium falciparum infection. Vgamma9/Vdelta2+ and Vdelta2-negative gammadelta T cells were flow-sorted from PBMC for bulk sequencing. TCRdb reanalysed the multiplex PCR reads with CATT. The sample yields 50,000 or so delta-chain clones, about 1.6% seen once. The sequenced sample was gamma-delta T cells from blood. These receptors all stem from a pool of human donors (malaria-infected and uninfected, not separated).

Notes on this clone: A far larger clone is a single base away, which makes a read error likely. Different DNA sequences within this sample yield the same CDR3. This chain connects TRDV1 to TRDJ1; 10 bases line up with TRDD3. The J gene was missing in TCRdb and was found by matching the end of the DNA to germline. CDR1 and CDR2 from the germline V gene are TSWWSYY and QGS. The CDR3 consists of 19 residues. The CDR3 bases are TGTGCCCTTGGCCTCAGTACTGGGGGATTTGTCGGTCACACCGATAAACTCATCTTT. Translated: CALGLSTGGFVGHTDKLIF.

A note on this clone: A read error is possible here, since a much larger clone lies one base away. No call exists for the J gene, whereas the V gene is TRDV2; the table's D call, TRDD3, was not checked against the DNA. Germline V gives CDR1 GEAIGNYY, CDR2 EKD. The CDR3 consists of 19 residues. CDR3 protein: CACDPLVVGDTSMADKLIF. The CDR3 DNA reads as TGTGCCTGTGACCCTTTGGTGGTGGGGGATACTTCCATGGCCGATAAGCTCATCTTT.

This clone was found a few times. This DNA translates differently at residue 21 from the TCRdb protein, which is that of a much larger clone; a read error is likely, and the protein shown is the DNA's own translation. This chain joins TRDV1 and TRDJ1; possibly TRDD3 for D (5 bases). TCRdb is silent on the J gene; assignment here came from matching the DNA to germline. The CDR3 sequence is 25 residues long. Germline V gene sequence: CDR1 TSWWSYY, CDR2 QGS. Trimming shortened V by 0 bases and J by 6 bases, and 44 bases separated the two germline ends. CDR3 amino acids: CALGELPPWEGTPTTSLGYSNKLIF. In DNA, the CDR3 is TGTGCTCTTGGGGAACTTCCCCCCTGGGAAGGGACACCGACTACATCCTTAGGTTACAGCAATAAACTCATCTTT.

The sample holds a few counts of this clone. The mismatch at residue 13 between this DNA's translation and the TCRdb protein of a much larger clone likely reflects a read error; the protein shown is translated from the DNA. The V and J genes are TRDV1 and TRDJ1, with D perhaps matching TRDD3 (5 bases). The J gene, missing from TCRdb, was assigned here through DNA to germline matching. The length of the CDR3 is 16 residues. Germline V gives CDR1 TSWWSYY, CDR2 QGS. The CDR3 DNA is TGTGCTCTTGGGGAGGAGATACCCTCGTACACCGATGAACTCATCTTT. Encoded protein: CALGEEIPSYTDELIF.

As regards this clone: TCRdb's protein, taken from a much larger clone, differs from this DNA's translation at residue 14, likely owing to a read error; the protein displayed comes from the DNA. V gene TRDV1 combines with J gene TRDJ1; TRDD3 aligns across 11 bases. No J segment appears in TCRdb, so it was assigned here by matching the sequence to germline. The CDR3 has 21 residues. Losses at the gene ends were 4 bases for V and 3 bases for J; bases not matched to a gene: 22. CDR1 and CDR2 (germline): TSWWSYY, QGS. DNA for the CDR3: TGTGCTCTTGGGGCATTTCCTTTGAAGGTTGGGGGATACGGGTACGCCGATAAACTCATCTTT. This codes for CALGAFPLKVGGYGYADKLIF.

In this sample, this clone turned up a few times. A much bigger clone sits one base away, suggesting this may be a read error. The chain joins TRDV2 to TRDJ1; D is possibly TRDD3 (6 bases). The J gene, missing from TCRdb, was assigned here through DNA to germline matching. This CDR3 is 17 amino acids long. Trimming stripped 0 bases from V and 9 bases from J, with 25 bases between. Germline CDR1 is GEAIGNYY and CDR2 is EKD. DNA for the CDR3: TGTGCCTGTGACACCGTTAAATCCACTGGGCCTACGGAGCAACTCATCTTT. Amino acids: CACDTVKSTGPTEQLIF.

At least ten counts were recorded for this clone. The identical CDR3 is also encoded by other nucleotide sequences in the sample. The J segment was not called; the V segment is TRDV2. The CDR3 consists of 13 residues. Germline CDR1 is GEAIGNYY and CDR2 is EKD. This CDR3 is CACDTGARGGLIF. The CDR3 region has the DNA TGTGCCTGTGACACCGGTGCGCGGGGAGGTCTGATCTTT.

In this sample, this clone turned up a few times. One base separates it from a far larger clone, so it is likely a read error. The same CDR3 also results from other DNA sequences found in this sample. Called V gene: TRDV2; the J gene was not called; the DNA was not used to check the table's D call, TRDD3. From germline, CDR1 is GEAIGNYY and CDR2 EKD. The CDR3 is made up of 17 amino acids. Written as DNA, the CDR3 is TGTGCCTGTGACCCAGTACTGGGGGATACCTACACCGATAAACTCATTTTT. Translated: CACDPVLGDTYTDKLIF.

This clone was seen a few times. TCRdb assigns this DNA the protein of a much larger clone, which departs from its translation at residue 5; this likely reflects a read error, and the protein shown comes from translating the DNA. DNA for the CDR3: TGTGCTCTTGGGGGACTAATGGGGATACGCCCAGCACAACTCTTCTTT. Protein product: CALGGLMGIRPAQLFF. This chain connects TRDV1 to TRDJ2, with 9 bases fitting TRDD3. Assignment of the J gene here rests on matching the DNA to germline, because TCRdb gives none. Germline CDR1 reads TSWWSYY; CDR2 reads QGS. V was pared by 4 bases and J by 6 bases, with 9 bases of the junction left unmatched. CDR3 length: 16 amino acids.

In the case of this clone: A far larger clone is off by one base, so a read error is likely. The same CDR3 arises from other DNA sequences in this sample as well. The chain has TRDV1 and TRDJ1, with 7 bases matching TRDD2. No J segment appears in TCRdb, so it was assigned here by matching the sequence to germline. This CDR3 has 27 amino acids. In germline, CDR1 is TSWWSYY, CDR2 QGS. As DNA, the CDR3 is TGTGCTCTTGGGGAAGCCCGGGGAGCCGGGGGCTTTCCTACTTCCATCCTCCTTACTCAGTACACTGATAAACTCATCTTT. Its translation: CALGEARGAGGFPTSILLTQYTDKLIF.

As concerns this clone: This DNA's translation differs at residue 5 from TCRdb's protein, which comes from a much larger clone; a read error is likely, and the protein shown is translated from the DNA. The V and J genes are TRDV1 and TRDJ1; possibly TRDD3 for D (6 bases). This CDR3 contains 21 residues. Deletions cut 3 bases from V and 1 base from J, with 30 bases between. Germline V gene sequence: CDR1 TSWWSYY, CDR2 QGS. The CDR3 DNA is TGTGCTCTTGGGGACCTAGTACCTCTGGGGTCCTCCAGTCAATGCACCGATAAACTCATCTTT. As protein: CALGDLVPLGSSSQCTDKLIF.

Only a few counts were recorded for this clone. A read error likely explains why the TCRdb protein, taken from a much larger clone, differs from this DNA's translation at residue 17; the protein shown is translated from the DNA. V and J are TRDV1 and TRDJ2, with 7 positions matching TRDD3. Because TCRdb records no J gene, it was assigned here through a match of the DNA to germline. The germline V gene encodes CDR1 TSWWSYY and CDR2 QGS. The CDR3 loop spans 20 amino acids. CDR3 DNA: TGTGCTCTTGGGGAGGTCACTATGACTGGGGATCCCGGTGGTGGAGCAAAACTCTTCTTT. Residues: CALGEVTMTGDPGGGAKLFF.

This clone was observed at least ten times. The protein given by TCRdb reflects a much larger clone and differs at residue 12 from this DNA's translation, likely from a read error; the protein shown is the DNA's translation. The chain couples TRDV1 to TRDJ1; TRDD2 is a possible D gene (6 bases). TCRdb offers no J gene call, so here the DNA was matched to germline to obtain one. The CDR3 runs to 22 residues. From germline, CDR1 is TSWWSYY and CDR2 QGS. V lost 0 bases and J 0 bases, leaving 29 bases between the germline ends. CDR3 DNA: TGTGCTCTTGGGGAACTAGTCTTATCCTACGCCTCGGGGGGCGCAAACACCGATAAACTCATCTTT. Amino acids: CALGELVLSYASGGANTDKLIF.

Regarding this clone: The protein in TCRdb stems from a much larger clone and differs at residue 10 from this DNA's translation, likely a read error; here the protein is translated from the DNA. The chain uses TRDV1 and TRDJ1; D gene unclear. TCRdb is silent on the J gene; assignment here came from matching the DNA to germline. This CDR3 is built from 22 residues. Germline CDR1 reads TSWWSYY; CDR2 reads QGS. V dropped 3 bases and J dropped 1 base, with 33 bases sitting between them. The CDR3 here is CALGDYHRPAYDWTGATDKLIF. The DNA of the CDR3 is TGTGCTCTTGGGGACTACCACCGCCCTGCGTACGATTGGACGGGCGCCACCGATAAACTCATCTTT.

This clone came up a few times. The TCRdb record carries a much larger clone's protein, which differs from this DNA's translation at residue 4; a read error is the likely cause, and the protein listed here is the DNA translation. This chain links TRDV2 with TRDJ1; TRDD3 aligns across 8 bases. Matching the DNA to germline supplied the J gene, which TCRdb does not give. Germline values: CDR1 GEAIGNYY, CDR2 EKD. V lost 5 bases and J lost 0; bases outside the gene matches: 7. CDR3 length: 15 residues. The CDR3: CACVVLGVYTDKLIF. DNA of the CDR3: TGTGCCTGTGTCGTACTGGGGGTTTACACCGATAAACTCATCTTT.

Turning to this clone: TCRdb pairs this DNA with a much larger clone's protein that differs at residue 3, likely a read error; the protein shown was translated from the DNA. The V and J genes are TRDV1 and TRDJ1, with D possibly TRDD3 on 6 matching bases. As TCRdb names no J gene, one was assigned here on the basis of a DNA match to germline. The CDR3 consists of 16 residues. Looked up from germline, CDR1 is TSWWSYY and CDR2 is QGS. CDR3 protein: CAPGDPLLTGLDKLIF. CDR3 nucleotides: TGTGCTCCTGGGGATCCTCTACTTACGGGGCTCGATAAACTCATCTTT.

About this clone itself: Translating this DNA gives a protein that differs at residue 6 from the TCRdb one, which belongs to a much larger clone; a read error is likely, and the protein shown is this translation. V is TRDV1 and J is TRDJ1; D not resolved. Here the J gene was assigned by germline matching of the DNA, as TCRdb has none. Trimming removed 4 bases from V and 0 bases from J, with 15 bases in between. Per the germline V gene, CDR1 is TSWWSYY and CDR2 is QGS. The CDR3 length is 16 residues. CDR3 loop: CALGGPPVRDTDKLIF. CDR3 nucleotide sequence: TGTGCTCTTGGGGGGCCTCCGGTACGTGACACCGATAAACTCATCTTT.

The sample holds a few counts of this clone. TCRdb's listed protein matches a much larger clone and diverges from this DNA's translation at residue 10, likely through a read error; the protein shown comes from the DNA. J is TRDJ1 and V is TRDV1; D is undetermined. The germline V gene encodes CDR1 TSWWSYY and CDR2 QGS. There are 21 residues in the CDR3. V shed 0 bases and J shed 0 bases, with 26 bases lying between them. This CDR3 is CALGELLFAHVVPQYTDKLIF. CDR3 in DNA: TGTGCTCTTGGGGAACTACTATTCGCCCACGTTGTTCCGCAGTACACCGATAAACTCATCTTT.

Note on this clone: The translation of this DNA and the TCRdb protein of a much larger clone differ at residue 14, probably owing to a read error; the protein shown here is translated from the DNA. The genes are TRDV1 and TRDJ1; D is possibly TRDD3 (6 bases). The CDR3 loop spans 16 amino acids. The germline V gene has CDR1 TSWWSYY and CDR2 QGS. The DNA of the CDR3 is TGTGCTCTTGGGGAAGTTCCCCTGGGGCTCGCCGATAAACCCATCTTT. Protein: CALGEVPLGLADKPIF.

There are a few counts of this clone. This likely came from a read error, as a far larger clone is one base away. The same CDR3 is also encoded by other DNA sequences in this sample. The CDR3 spells CALGEKVLGDTDKLIF. CDR3 sequence (DNA): TGTGCTCTTGGGGAAAAAGTACTGGGGGATACCGATAAACTCATCTTT. The rearrangement uses TRDV1 and TRDJ1; 10 nucleotides align to TRDD3. Per germline, CDR1 TSWWSYY and CDR2 QGS. The V gene end was trimmed by 2 bases and the J gene end by 2 bases; junction bases not matched to a gene: 5. The CDR3 has 16 residues.

This clone was detected only a few times. TCRdb pairs this DNA with a much larger clone's protein that differs at residue 13, likely a read error; the protein shown was translated from the DNA. V and J are TRDV1 and TRDJ1; D might be TRDD3 (7 bases). TCRdb does not report a J gene; here it was assigned by matching the DNA to germline references. V lost 2 bases to trimming and J lost 0 bases, with 28 bases between them. The length of the CDR3 is 21 residues. The germline V gene encodes CDR1 TSWWSYY and CDR2 QGS. CDR3 sequence: CALGELAFPNTGDTYTDKLIF. Written as DNA, the CDR3 is TGTGCTCTTGGGGAATTGGCCTTCCCGAATACTGGGGACACTTACACCGATAAACTCATCTTT.

This clone was recorded many times. One base separates it from a far larger clone, so it is likely a read error. Distinct nucleotide sequences in the sample also encode this CDR3. This chain uses TRDV2 with TRDJ1; D gene uncertain. TCRdb is silent on the J gene; assignment here came from matching the DNA to germline. The germline CDR1 and CDR2 sequences are GEAIGNYY and EKD. Trimming cost V 3 bases and J 0 bases, with 16 bases left between them. The CDR3 length is 16 residues. The CDR3 loop is CACDALYTLYTDKLIF. The CDR3 DNA reads as TGTGCCTGTGACGCCCTATATACCTTGTACACCGATAAACTCATCTTT.